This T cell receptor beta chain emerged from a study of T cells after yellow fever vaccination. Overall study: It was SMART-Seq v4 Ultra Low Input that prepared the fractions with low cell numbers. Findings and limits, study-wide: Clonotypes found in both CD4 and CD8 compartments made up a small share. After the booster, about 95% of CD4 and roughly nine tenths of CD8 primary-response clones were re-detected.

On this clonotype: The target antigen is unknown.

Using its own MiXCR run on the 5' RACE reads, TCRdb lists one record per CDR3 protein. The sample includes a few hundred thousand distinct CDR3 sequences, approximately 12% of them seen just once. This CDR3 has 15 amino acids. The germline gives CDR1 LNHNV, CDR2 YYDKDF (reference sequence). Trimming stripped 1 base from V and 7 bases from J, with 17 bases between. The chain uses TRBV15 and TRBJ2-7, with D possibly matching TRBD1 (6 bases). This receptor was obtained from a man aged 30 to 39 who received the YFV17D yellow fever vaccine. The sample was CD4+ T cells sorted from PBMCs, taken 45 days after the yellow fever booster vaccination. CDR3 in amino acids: CATSRVRGAGDEQYF. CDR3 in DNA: TGTGCCACCAGCAGAGTCCGGGGAGCAGGGGATGAGCAGTACTTC.